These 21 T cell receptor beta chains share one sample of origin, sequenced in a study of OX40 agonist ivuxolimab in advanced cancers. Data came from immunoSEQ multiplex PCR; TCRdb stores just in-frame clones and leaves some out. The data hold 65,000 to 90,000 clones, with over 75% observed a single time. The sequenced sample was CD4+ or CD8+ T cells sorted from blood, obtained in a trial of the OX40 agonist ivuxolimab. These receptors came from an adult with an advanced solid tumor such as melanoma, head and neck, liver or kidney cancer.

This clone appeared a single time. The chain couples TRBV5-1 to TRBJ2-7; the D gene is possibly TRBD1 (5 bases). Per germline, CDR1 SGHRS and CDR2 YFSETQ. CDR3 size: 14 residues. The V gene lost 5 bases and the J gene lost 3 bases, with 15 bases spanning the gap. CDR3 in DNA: TGCGCCAGCAGTCCACAGGACGGAGTCTACGAGCAGTACTTC. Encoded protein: CASSPQDGVYEQYF. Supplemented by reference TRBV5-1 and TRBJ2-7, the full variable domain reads KAGVTQTPRYLIKTRGQQVTLSCSPISGHRSVSWYQQTPGQGLQFLFEYFSETQRNKGNFPGRFSGRQFSNSRSEMNVSTLELGDSALYLCASSPQDGVYEQYFGPGTRLTVT.

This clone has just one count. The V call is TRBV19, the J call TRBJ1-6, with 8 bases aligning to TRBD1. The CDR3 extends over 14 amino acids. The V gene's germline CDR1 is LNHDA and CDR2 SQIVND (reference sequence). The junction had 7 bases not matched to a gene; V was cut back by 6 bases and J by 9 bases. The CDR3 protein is CASRTGEDSSPLHF. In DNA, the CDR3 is TGTGCCAGTAGGACAGGGGAAGATAGTTCACCCCTCCACTTT.

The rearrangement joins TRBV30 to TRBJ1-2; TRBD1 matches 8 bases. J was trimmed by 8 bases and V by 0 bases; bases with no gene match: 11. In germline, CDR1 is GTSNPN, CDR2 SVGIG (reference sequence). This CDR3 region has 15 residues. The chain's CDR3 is CAWSVQDRATKGYTF. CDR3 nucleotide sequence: TGTGCCTGGAGTGTACAGGACAGGGCGACCAAAGGCTACACCTTC. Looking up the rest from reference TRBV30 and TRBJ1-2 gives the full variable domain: SQTIHQWPATLVQPVGSPLSLECTVEGTSNPNLYWYRQAAGRGLQLLFYSVGIGQISSEVPQNLSASRPQDRQFILSSKKLLLSDSGFYLCAWSVQDRATKGYTFGSGTRLTVV.

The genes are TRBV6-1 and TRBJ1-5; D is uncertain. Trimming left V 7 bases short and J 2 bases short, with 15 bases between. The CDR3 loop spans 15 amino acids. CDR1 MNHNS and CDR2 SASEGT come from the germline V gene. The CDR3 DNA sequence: TGTGCCAGCATTCAAATGCCGGGCGGCAATCAGCCCCAGCATTTT. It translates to CASIQMPGGNQPQHF.

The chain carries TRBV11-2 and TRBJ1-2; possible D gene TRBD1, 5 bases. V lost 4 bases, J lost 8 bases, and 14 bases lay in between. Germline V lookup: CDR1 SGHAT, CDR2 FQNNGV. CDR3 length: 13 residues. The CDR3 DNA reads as TGTGCCAGCAGCTCCGTGGGGCAGGGAGGCTACACCTTC. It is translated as CASSSVGQGGYTF.

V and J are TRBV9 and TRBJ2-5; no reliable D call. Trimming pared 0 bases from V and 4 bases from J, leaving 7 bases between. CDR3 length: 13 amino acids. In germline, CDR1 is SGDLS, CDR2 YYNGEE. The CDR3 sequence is CASSVGWGETQYF. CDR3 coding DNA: TGTGCCAGCAGCGTAGGGTGGGGAGAGACCCAGTACTTC.

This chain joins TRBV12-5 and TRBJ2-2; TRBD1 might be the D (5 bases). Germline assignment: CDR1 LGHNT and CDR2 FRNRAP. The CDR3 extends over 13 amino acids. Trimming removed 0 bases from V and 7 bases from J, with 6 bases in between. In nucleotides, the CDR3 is TGTGCTAGTGGTTTGGTGGGGCGCGGGGAGCTGTTTTTT. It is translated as CASGLVGRGELFF. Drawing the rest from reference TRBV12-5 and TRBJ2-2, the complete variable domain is DARVTQTPRHKVTEMGQEVTMRCQPILGHNTVFWYRQTMMQGLELLAYFRNRAPLDDSGMPKDRFSAEMPDATLATLKIQPSEPRDSAVYFCASGLVGRGELFFGEGSRLTVL.

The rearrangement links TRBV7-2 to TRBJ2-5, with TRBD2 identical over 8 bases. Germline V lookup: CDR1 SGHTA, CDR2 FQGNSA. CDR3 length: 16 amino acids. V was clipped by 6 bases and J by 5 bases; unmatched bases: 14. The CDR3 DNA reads TGTGCCAGCAGGTTATCGGGACTAGGAGTGAGGGAGACCCAGTACTTC. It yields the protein CASRLSGLGVRETQYF.

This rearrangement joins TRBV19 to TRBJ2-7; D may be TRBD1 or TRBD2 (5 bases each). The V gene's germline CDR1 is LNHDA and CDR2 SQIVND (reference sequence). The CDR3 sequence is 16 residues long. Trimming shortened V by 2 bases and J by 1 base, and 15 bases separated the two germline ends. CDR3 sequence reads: CASSIRGLEGSYEQYF. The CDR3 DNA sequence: TGTGCCAGTAGTATAAGAGGGTTAGAGGGGTCCTACGAGCAGTACTTC.

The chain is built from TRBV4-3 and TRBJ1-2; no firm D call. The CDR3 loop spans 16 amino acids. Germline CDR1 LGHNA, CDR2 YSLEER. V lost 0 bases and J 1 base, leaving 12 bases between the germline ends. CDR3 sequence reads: CASSQDTQFFNYGYTF. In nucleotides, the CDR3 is TGCGCCAGCAGCCAAGATACACAGTTCTTTAACTATGGCTACACCTTC.

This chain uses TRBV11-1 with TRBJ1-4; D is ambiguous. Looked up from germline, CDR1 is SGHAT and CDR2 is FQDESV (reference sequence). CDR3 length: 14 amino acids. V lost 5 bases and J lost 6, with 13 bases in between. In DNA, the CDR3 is TGTGCCAGCAGCCTAGACATCTCTCATGAAAAACTGTTTTTT. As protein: CASSLDISHEKLFF.

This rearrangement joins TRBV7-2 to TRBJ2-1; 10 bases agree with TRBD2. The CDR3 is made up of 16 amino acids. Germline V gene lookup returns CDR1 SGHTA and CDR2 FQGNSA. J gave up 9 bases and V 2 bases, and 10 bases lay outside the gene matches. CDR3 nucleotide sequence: TGTGCCAGCAGCTTAAGGCTAGCGGGGGAGCTAAGTGAGCAGTTCTTC. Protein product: CASSLRLAGELSEQFF. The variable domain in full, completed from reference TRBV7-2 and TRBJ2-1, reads GAGVSQSPSNKVTEKGKDVELRCDPISGHTALYWYRQSLGQGLEFLIYFQGNSAPDKSGLPSDRFSAERTGGSVSTLTIQRTQQEDSAVYLCASSLRLAGELSEQFFGPGTRLTVL.

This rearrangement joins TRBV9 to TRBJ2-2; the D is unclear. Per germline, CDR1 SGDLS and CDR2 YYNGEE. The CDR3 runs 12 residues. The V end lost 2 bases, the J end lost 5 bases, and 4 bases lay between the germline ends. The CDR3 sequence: CASSVRTGELFF. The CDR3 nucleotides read TGTGCCAGCAGCGTCCGGACCGGGGAGCTGTTTTTT.

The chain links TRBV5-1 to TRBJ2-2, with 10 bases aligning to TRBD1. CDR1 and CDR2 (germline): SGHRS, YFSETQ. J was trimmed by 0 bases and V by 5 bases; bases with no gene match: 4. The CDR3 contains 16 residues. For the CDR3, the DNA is TGCGCCAGCAGAACTGGACAGGGGGCGAACACCGGGGAGCTGTTTTTT. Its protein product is CASRTGQGANTGELFF.

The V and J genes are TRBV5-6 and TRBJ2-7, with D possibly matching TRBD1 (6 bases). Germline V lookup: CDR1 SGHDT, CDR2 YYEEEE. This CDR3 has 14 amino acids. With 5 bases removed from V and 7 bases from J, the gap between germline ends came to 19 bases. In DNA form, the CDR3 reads TGTGCCAGCAGGACGGGCGCAGGGGTAAGGGAGCAGTACTTC. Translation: CASRTGAGVREQYF.

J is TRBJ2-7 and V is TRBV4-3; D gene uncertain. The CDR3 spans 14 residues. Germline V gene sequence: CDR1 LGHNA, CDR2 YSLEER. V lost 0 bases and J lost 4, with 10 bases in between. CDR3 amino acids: CASSQDRSGYEQYF. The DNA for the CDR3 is TGCGCCAGCAGCCAAGATCGGTCCGGATACGAGCAGTACTTC.

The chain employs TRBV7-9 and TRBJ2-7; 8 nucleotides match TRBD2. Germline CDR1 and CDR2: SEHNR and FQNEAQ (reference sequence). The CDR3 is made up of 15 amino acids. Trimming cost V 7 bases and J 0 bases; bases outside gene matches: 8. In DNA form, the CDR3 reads TGTGCCAGCACCGGGGGGGCAGATACCTCCTACGAGCAGTACTTC. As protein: CASTGGADTSYEQYF. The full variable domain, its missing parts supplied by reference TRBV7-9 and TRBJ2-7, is DTGVSQNPRHKITKRGQNVTFRCDPISEHNRLYWYRQTLGQGPEFLTYFQNEAQLEKSRLLSDRFSAERPKGSFSTLEIQRTEQGDSAMYLCASTGGADTSYEQYFGPGTRLTVT.

The CDR3 loop reads CASSHRTASDTEAFF. Here the CDR3 DNA reads TGTGCCAGCAGCCACCGGACAGCTTCGGACACTGAAGCTTTCTTT. The rearrangement links TRBV7-9 to TRBJ1-1, with TRBD1 as a possible D gene (6 bases). This CDR3 is 15 amino acids long. Germline V gives CDR1 SEHNR, CDR2 FQNEAQ (reference sequence). Between the trimmed V and J ends, which lost 5 bases and 3 bases, there was a span of 16 bases.

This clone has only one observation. As DNA, the CDR3 is TGTGCCAGCAGCGAGCCGTCTCGGGTCCAAGGTCGAATTGATACGCAGTATTTT. It specifies CASSEPSRVQGRIDTQYF. The V and J genes are TRBV9 and TRBJ2-3, with no clear D. V lost 3 bases and J lost 6, with 26 bases in between. The CDR3 extends over 18 amino acids. Germline assignment: CDR1 SGDLS and CDR2 YYNGEE.

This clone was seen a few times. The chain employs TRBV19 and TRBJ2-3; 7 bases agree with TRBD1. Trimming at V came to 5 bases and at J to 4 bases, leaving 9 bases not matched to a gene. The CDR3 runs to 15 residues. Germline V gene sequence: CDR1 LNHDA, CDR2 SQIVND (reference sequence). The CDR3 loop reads CASSLRDSKADTQYF. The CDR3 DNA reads TGTGCCAGTAGTCTCCGGGACAGCAAGGCAGATACGCAGTATTTT.

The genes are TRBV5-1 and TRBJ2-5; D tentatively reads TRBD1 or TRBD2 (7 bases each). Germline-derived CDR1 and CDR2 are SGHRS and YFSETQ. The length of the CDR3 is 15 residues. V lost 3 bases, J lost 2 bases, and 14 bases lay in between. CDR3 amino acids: CASSSRQGGQETQYF. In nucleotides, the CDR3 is TGCGCCAGCAGCTCCCGACAGGGAGGGCAAGAGACCCAGTACTTC. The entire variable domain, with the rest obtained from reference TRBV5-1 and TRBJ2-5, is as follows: KAGVTQTPRYLIKTRGQQVTLSCSPISGHRSVSWYQQTPGQGLQFLFEYFSETQRNKGNFPGRFSGRQFSNSRSEMNVSTLELGDSALYLCASSSRQGGQETQYFGPGTRLLVL.